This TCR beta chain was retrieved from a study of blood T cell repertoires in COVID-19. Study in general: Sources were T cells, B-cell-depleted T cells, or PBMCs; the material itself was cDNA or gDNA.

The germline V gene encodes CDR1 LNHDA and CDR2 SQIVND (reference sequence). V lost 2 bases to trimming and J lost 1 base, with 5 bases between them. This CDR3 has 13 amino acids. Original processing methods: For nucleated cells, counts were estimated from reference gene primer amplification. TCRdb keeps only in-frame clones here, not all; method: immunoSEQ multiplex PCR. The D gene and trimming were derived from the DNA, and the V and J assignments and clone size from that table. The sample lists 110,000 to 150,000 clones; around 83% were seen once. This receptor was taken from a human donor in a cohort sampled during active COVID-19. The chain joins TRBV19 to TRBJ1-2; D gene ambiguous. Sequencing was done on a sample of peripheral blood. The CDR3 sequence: CASSIMSNYGYTF. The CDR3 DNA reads TGTGCCAGTAGTATAATGAGTAACTATGGCTACACCTTC.